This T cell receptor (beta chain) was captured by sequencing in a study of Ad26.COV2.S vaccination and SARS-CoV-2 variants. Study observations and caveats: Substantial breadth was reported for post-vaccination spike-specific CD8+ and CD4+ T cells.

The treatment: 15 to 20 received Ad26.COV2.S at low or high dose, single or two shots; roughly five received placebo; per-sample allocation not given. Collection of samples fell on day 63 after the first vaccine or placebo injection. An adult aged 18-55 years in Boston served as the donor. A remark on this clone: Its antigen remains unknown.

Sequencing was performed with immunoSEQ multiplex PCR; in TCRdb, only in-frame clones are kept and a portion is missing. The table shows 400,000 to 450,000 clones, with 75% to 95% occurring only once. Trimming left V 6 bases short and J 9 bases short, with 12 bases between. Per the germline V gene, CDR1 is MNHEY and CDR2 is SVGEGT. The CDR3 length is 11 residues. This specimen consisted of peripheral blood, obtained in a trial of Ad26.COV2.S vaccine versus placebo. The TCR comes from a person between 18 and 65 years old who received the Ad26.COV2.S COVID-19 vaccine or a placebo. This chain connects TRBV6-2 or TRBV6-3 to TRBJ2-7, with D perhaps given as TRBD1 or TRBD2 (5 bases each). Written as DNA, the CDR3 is TGTGCCAGCAGCCAGTGGGGGACGCAGTACTTC. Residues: CASSQWGTQYF.